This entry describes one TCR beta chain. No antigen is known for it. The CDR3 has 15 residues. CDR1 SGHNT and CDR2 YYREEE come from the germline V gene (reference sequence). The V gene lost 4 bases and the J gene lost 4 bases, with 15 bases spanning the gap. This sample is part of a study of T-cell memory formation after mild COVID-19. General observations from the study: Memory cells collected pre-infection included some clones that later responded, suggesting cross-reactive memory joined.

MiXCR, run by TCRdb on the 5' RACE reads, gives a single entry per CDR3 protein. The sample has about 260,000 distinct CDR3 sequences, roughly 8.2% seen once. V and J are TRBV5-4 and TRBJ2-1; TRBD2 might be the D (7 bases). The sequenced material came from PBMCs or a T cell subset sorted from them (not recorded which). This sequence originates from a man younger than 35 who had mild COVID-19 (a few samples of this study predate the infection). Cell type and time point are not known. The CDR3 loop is CASSVTGGGYNEQFF. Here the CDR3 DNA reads TGTGCCAGCAGCGTTACGGGGGGCGGGTACAATGAGCAGTTCTTC.